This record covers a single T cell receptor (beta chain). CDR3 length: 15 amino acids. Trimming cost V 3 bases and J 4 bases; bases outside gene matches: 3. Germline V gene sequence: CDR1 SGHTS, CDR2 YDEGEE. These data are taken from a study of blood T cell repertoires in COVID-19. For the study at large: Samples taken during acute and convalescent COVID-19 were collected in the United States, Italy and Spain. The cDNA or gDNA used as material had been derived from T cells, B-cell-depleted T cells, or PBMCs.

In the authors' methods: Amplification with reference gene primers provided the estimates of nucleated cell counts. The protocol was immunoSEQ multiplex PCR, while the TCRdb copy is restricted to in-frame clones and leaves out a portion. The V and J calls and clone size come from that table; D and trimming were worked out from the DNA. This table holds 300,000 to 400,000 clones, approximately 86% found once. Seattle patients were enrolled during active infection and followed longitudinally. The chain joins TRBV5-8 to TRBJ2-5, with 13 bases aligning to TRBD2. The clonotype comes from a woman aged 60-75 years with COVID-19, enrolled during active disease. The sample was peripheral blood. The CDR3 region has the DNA TGTGCCAGCAGCTCCGGACTAGCGGGGGCAGAGACCCAGTACTTC. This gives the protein CASSSGLAGAETQYF.